This T cell receptor (beta chain) was identified during a study of Graves' ophthalmopathy and Graves' hyperthyroidism. CDR3 size: 13 residues. Germline values: CDR1 SQVTM, CDR2 ANQGSEA. V was clipped by 5 bases and J by 3 bases; unmatched bases: 3. All donors with ophthalmopathy were recorded as having moderate-to-severe activity, CAS ≥3, NOSPECS ≥4 and a duration under 3 months. Clinical symptoms, serum thyroxine, TRAb, thyroid ultrasound and orbital computed tomography formed the basis of diagnosis. With regard to this clonotype: Its antigen is as yet unknown.

From RNA, the CDR3 regions of TCR beta chains were amplified and sequenced. First-round RT-PCR relied on HTBI primers, and a second-round multiplex PCR came next. TCRdb analysed the multiplex PCR reads with MiXCR anew, one entry per CDR3 protein. Of about 58,000 distinct CDR3 sequences detected, less than 55% appear once; the ten largest clones hold over 4%. Findings of the study overall: Appearing in blood as well were most expanded thyroid clonotypes above 0.001 frequency.

Sequencing input: peripheral blood. The TCR comes from an adult woman with Graves' ophthalmopathy. This chain joins TRBV29-1 and TRBJ1-2, with 10 bases identical to TRBD1. As DNA, the CDR3 is TGCAGCGTTAGGGACAGGGGATACTATGGCTACACCTTC. Amino acids: CSVRDRGYYGYTF. Variable domain in full (rest from reference TRBV29-1 and TRBJ1-2): SAVISQKPSRDICQRGTSLTIQCQVDSQVTMMFWYRQQPGQSLTLIATANQGSEATYESGFVIDKFPISRPNLTFSTLTVSNMSPEDSSIYLCSVRDRGYYGYTFGSGTRLTVV.